This T cell receptor (beta chain) was recorded in a study of CD8+CD57+ T cells in acquired aplastic anemia. Study-level background: When averaged, DNA from sorted CD4+ and CD8+ cells came to approximately 3 ug. Study-wide results and caveats: The number of CD8+ CDR3 sequences shared by patients and controls was around 30.

Researchers used genomic DNA as the template to profile TCR beta VDJ and CDR3. TCRdb itself ran the reads through MiXCR, one entry per CDR3 protein. The sample lists about half a million distinct CDR3 sequences; roughly a third were seen once. This CDR3 region has 16 residues. The germline V and J ends were trimmed by 3 bases and 1 base, with 16 bases remaining between them. Per germline, CDR1 LGHNA and CDR2 YNFKEQ. For sequencing, patients were chosen who had shown expansion of CD8+CD57+ cells by flow cytometry. On this clonotype: What it binds is unknown.

Sequenced material: sorted CD4+, CD8+, or CD8+CD57+ T cells (not recorded which) from PBMCs. This sequence joins TRBV4-2 and TRBJ2-7; D may be TRBD2 (6 bases). The receptor was isolated from a human donor with aplastic anemia. In DNA, the CDR3 is TGTGCCAGCAGCCAGGCCACGGGACTCCGATCCTACGAGCAGTACTTC. This translates into CASSQATGLRSYEQYF.